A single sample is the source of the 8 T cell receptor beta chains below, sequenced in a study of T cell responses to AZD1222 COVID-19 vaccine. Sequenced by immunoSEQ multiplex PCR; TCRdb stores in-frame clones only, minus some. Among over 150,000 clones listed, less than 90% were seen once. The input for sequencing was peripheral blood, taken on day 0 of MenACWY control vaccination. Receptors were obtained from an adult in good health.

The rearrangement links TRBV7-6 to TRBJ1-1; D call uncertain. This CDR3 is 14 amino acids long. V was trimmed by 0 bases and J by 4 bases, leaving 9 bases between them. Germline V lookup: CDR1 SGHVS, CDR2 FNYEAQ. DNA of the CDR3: TGTGCCAGCAGCTTAGCGACGAGGAGCACTGAAGCTTTCTTT. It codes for CASSLATRSTEAFF.

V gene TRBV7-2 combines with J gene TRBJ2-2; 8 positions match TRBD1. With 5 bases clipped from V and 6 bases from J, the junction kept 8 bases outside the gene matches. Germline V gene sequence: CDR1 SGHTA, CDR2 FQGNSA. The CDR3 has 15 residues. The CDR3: CASSQIWTGSGELFF. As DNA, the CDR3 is TGTGCCAGCAGCCAAATTTGGACAGGGTCCGGGGAGCTGTTTTTT.

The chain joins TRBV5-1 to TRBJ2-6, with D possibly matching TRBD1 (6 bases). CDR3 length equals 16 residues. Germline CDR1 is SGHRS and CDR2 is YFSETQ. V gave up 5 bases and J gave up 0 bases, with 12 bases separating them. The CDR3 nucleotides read TGCGCCAGCAGTTTAGACAGGCCCTCTGGGGCCAACGTCCTGACTTTC. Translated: CASSLDRPSGANVLTF.

The CDR3 is CASSPDRRLDEQFF. CDR3 coding DNA: TGCGCCAGCAGCCCCGACCGACGGTTGGATGAGCAGTTCTTC. The rearrangement joins TRBV5-1 to TRBJ2-1; D call uncertain. This CDR3 is 14 amino acids long. With 4 bases removed from V and 8 bases from J, the gap between germline ends came to 16 bases. CDR1 and CDR2 (germline): SGHRS, YFSETQ. The complete variable domain, with remaining parts taken from reference TRBV5-1 and TRBJ2-1, reads KAGVTQTPRYLIKTRGQQVTLSCSPISGHRSVSWYQQTPGQGLQFLFEYFSETQRNKGNFPGRFSGRQFSNSRSEMNVSTLELGDSALYLCASSPDRRLDEQFFGPGTRLTVL.

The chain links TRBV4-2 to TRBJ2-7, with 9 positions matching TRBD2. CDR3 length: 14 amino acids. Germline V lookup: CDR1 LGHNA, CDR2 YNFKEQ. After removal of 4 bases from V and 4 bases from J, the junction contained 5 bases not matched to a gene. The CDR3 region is CASSPSGTTYEQYF. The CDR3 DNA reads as TGTGCCAGCAGCCCTAGCGGGACGACTTACGAGCAGTACTTC.

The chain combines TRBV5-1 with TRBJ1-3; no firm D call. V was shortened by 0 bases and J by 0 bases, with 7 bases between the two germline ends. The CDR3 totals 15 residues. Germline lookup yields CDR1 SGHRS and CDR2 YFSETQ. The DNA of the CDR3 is TGCGCCAGCAGCTTGGCGGCGGGCTCTGGAAACACCATATATTTT. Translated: CASSLAAGSGNTIYF.

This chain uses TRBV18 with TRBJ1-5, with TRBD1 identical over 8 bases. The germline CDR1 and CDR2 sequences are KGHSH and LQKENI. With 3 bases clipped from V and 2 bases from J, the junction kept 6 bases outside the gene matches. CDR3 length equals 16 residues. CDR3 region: CASSPQQGAGNQPQHF. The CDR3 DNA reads TGTGCCAGCTCACCGCAGCAGGGGGCTGGCAATCAGCCCCAGCATTTT.

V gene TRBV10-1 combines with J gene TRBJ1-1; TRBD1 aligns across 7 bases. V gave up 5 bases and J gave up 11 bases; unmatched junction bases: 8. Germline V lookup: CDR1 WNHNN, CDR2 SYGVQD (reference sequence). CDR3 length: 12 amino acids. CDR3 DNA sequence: TGCGCCAGCAGTTCGGGACAGATGGGGGCTTTCTTT. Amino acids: CASSSGQMGAFF.